Given below is one T cell receptor (beta chain) in context. What it recognizes is unknown. The source of the sample is a study of T-cell reconstitution after alpha-beta-depleted transplantation in children. The CDR3 is 14 amino acids. Germline lookup yields CDR1 SGHVS and CDR2 FNYEAQ. Trimming stripped 8 bases from V and 3 bases from J, with 16 bases between. TCRbeta library construction was performed incorporating unique molecular identifiers. TCRdb re-called the PCR reads with MiXCR, one entry per CDR3 protein. The repertoire holds some 830,000 distinct CDR3 sequences, with about 15% as singletons. Notes on the study in general: T-cell numbers and diversity one year post-transplant derived largely from freshly generated T cells.

The specimen was PBMCs, mostly from graft donor cells, collected 360 days after TCRalphabeta/CD19-depleted stem cell transplant. This sequence was found in a male patient younger than 18 who had a stem cell transplant for acute lymphoblastic leukemia, so the T cells may come from the graft donor. J is TRBJ1-1 and V is TRBV7-6, with TRBD1 as a possible D gene (6 bases). CDR3 bases: TGTGCCAGCCACCTAAGACCAGGGGACACTGAAGCTTTCTTT. It specifies CASHLRPGDTEAFF.